This is a list of T cell receptor beta chains from one sample in a study of blood T cell repertoires in COVID-19. TCRdb keeps only in-frame clones here, not all; method: immunoSEQ multiplex PCR. Counted here are fewer than 250,000 clones, 88% occurring once; the ten biggest clones make up approximately 0.66%. The specimen sequenced was peripheral blood. The receptors shown here come from a man aged 35-49 years with acute or convalescent COVID-19. The CDR3 runs from the conserved cysteine through the conserved F or W. A D gene is named only where the DNA matches it firmly. The size entry is marked missing in some rows and otherwise reads once, few, many or a size class.

V	D	size	J	DNA	CDR3
TRBV19	-	-	TRBJ1-2	TGTGCCAGTTGGGACTCGAACTATGGCTACACCTTC	CASWDSNYGYTF
TRBV6-5	TRBD1	-	TRBJ1-5	TGTGCCAGCAGTTTAAATAACAGGGGGAATCAGCCCCAGCATTTT	CASSLNNRGNQPQHF
TRBV7-2	-	-	TRBJ2-7	TGTGCCAGCAGCTTAGTGAGTAGTAAGACCTACGAGCAGTACTTC	CASSLVSSKTYEQYF
TRBV11-2	TRBD2	-	TRBJ2-1	TGTGCCAGCAGCTTAAGGACTAGCGGGTTTCAAGATGAGCAGTTCTTC	CASSLRTSGFQDEQFF
TRBV3-1/TRBV3-2	TRBD1	-	TRBJ2-3	TGTGCCAGCAGCCATGGGACAGTTTATACAGATACGCAGTATTTT	CASSHGTVYTDTQYF
TRBV30	TRBD1	-	TRBJ2-7	TGTGCCTGGTCCGAGGACAGGGTCGGGCAGTACTTC	CAWSEDRVGQYF
TRBV6-5	-	-	TRBJ1-5	TGTGCCAGCAGTTATTCAGACAGCGGGGGTCAGCCCCAGCATTTT	CASSYSDSGGQPQHF
TRBV24-1	-	-	TRBJ2-1	TGTGCCACGAGTGGAGCCAGTGGATCAGGGGAGCAGTTCTTC	CATSGASGSGEQFF
TRBV29-1	TRBD2	-	TRBJ2-1	TGCAGCGTTGAAGCGTCTGCGGGGGGGCCCGGGAATGAGCAGTTCTTC	CSVEASAGGPGNEQFF
TRBV7-3	TRBD1	few	TRBJ1-6	TGTGCCAGCAGCTCGGACAGGGGATCACCCCTCCACTTT	CASSSDRGSPLHF
TRBV5-4	TRBD2	-	TRBJ2-3	TGTGCCAGCAGCTTGGCCACTAGCGGAATCACAGATACGCAGTATTTT	CASSLATSGITDTQYF
TRBV4-1	TRBD2	once	TRBJ2-7	TGCGCCAGCAGCCAAGAGGGAAGCGGGGGGGGAGACGAGCAGTACTTC	CASSQEGSGGGDEQYF
TRBV5-4	TRBD2	-	TRBJ2-7	TGTGCCAGCAGCTCAGGACTAGCGGGGGCCTCCTACGAGCAGTACTTC	CASSSGLAGASYEQYF
TRBV5-1	TRBD1	-	TRBJ2-7	TGCGCCAGCAGCTTGGTCTCGGGACAGCAAGTCGAGCAGTACTTC	CASSLVSGQQVEQYF
TRBV6-5	TRBD2	-	TRBJ2-7	TGTGCCAGCAGAAAAGCGGGGGTCCACGAGCAGTACTTC	CASRKAGVHEQYF
TRBV28	TRBD1	-	TRBJ2-6	TGTGCCAGCAGTTTCCGTCCAGGGACAGGGGCGAAATCTGGGGCCAACGTCCTGACTTTC	CASSFRPGTGAKSGANVLTF
TRBV15	-	-	TRBJ1-5	TGTGCCACCAGCAGAGTTTCGGCGGGGTTCGGCAATCAGCCCCAGCATTTT	CATSRVSAGFGNQPQHF
TRBV28	-	-	TRBJ2-5	TGTGCCAGCAGTCGAGGGGGAGTCCAAGAGACCCAGTACTTC	CASSRGGVQETQYF
TRBV2	-	-	TRBJ1-4	TGTGCCAGCAGTGAATCCATAACTAATGAAAAACTGTTTTTT	CASSESITNEKLFF
TRBV2	-	-	TRBJ2-7	TGTGCCATCCATCCCAAACAGTCCTACGAGCAGTACTTC	CAIHPKQSYEQYF
TRBV28	-	-	TRBJ2-3	TGTGCCAGCATCCCCGGGTGGGGCAGATCCACAGATACGCAGTATTTT	CASIPGWGRSTDTQYF
TRBV6-5	-	-	TRBJ2-3	TGTGCCAGCAGTTACTCTGCGGGTGTGAGAGATACGCAGTATTTT	CASSYSAGVRDTQYF
TRBV4-3	-	-	TRBJ1-5	TGCGCCAGCAGCCAAGATGGGGCTCAGCCCCAGCATTTT	CASSQDGAQPQHF
TRBV2	TRBD1	-	TRBJ1-2	TGTGCCAGCAGCCCGACAGGGGATAACTATGGCTACACCTTC	CASSPTGDNYGYTF
TRBV6-1	-	once	TRBJ1-4	TGTGCCAGCAGTGAACCCATCAGGACAGTTGCAACTAATGAAAAACTGTTTTTT	CASSEPIRTVATNEKLFF
TRBV19	-	-	TRBJ1-2	TGTGCCAGTAGTCCGGGAGGGCGAGGCTACACCTTC	CASSPGGRGYTF
TRBV11-2	-	-	TRBJ2-7	TGTGCCAGCAGCCCCTCCGGGGGTAGCCCTCTTTTAAGCTCCTACGAGCAGTACTTC	CASSPSGGSPLLSSYEQYF
TRBV25-1	TRBD2	-	TRBJ2-7	TGTGCCAGCAGTGAATTAGGGACTAGTGGTGACGAGCAGTACTTC	CASSELGTSGDEQYF
TRBV23-1	-	-	TRBJ2-7	TGCGCCAGCAGTCACTCCCCTCCTCAGGGGCGAGCCTACGAGCAGTACTTC	CASSHSPPQGRAYEQYF
TRBV5-1	-	-	TRBJ1-1	TGCGCCAGCAGCTTGGGACAGGCGGAGACTGAAGCTTTCTTT	CASSLGQAETEAFF
TRBV6-5	-	-	TRBJ2-2	TGTGCCAGCAGTTACTCTTCGGACTTGGACACCGGGGAGCTGTTTTTT	CASSYSSDLDTGELFF
TRBV5-5	TRBD1	-	TRBJ2-2	TGTGCCATATCCTCGGCATGGGGACAGGGTGTAACCGGGGAGCTGTTTTTT	CAISSAWGQGVTGELFF
TRBV6-5	-	-	TRBJ1-1	TGTGCCAGCAGTTACTCACCCAGGCCGGGGACTGAAGCTTTCTTT	CASSYSPRPGTEAFF
TRBV12-3/TRBV12-4	-	-	TRBJ1-1	TGTGCCAGCAGACGTACAGGGAACACTGAAGCTTTCTTT	CASRRTGNTEAFF
TRBV5-8	TRBD1	-	TRBJ1-1	TGTGCCAGCAGCACGGGACAGGGGAACACTGAAGCTTTCTTT	CASSTGQGNTEAFF
TRBV7-2	-	-	TRBJ2-3	TGTGCCAGCAGCCCGGGACTTCCCACAGATACGCAGTATTTT	CASSPGLPTDTQYF
TRBV3-1/TRBV3-2	TRBD1	few	TRBJ2-6	TGTGCCAGCAGCCGACAGGGAGAACCTGGGGCCAACGTCCTGACTTTC	CASSRQGEPGANVLTF
TRBV28	-	-	TRBJ2-5	TGTGCCAGCAGTTTAGTAGGGGCGTTGGAAGAGACCCAGTACTTC	CASSLVGALEETQYF
TRBV12-3/TRBV12-4	-	-	TRBJ2-1	TGTGCCAGCAGTAGCGGGGAGCAGTTCTTC	CASSSGEQFF
TRBV19	-	-	TRBJ2-3	TGTGCCAGTAGTTCCCGTAGGGGGAGCGGAGCCCGCTCTAGCACAGATACGCAGTATTTT	CASSSRRGSGARSSTDTQYF
TRBV11-2	TRBD1	-	TRBJ2-7	TGTGCCAGCAGCCATGACAGGGGGACCTACGAGCAGTACTTC	CASSHDRGTYEQYF
TRBV27	-	-	TRBJ2-7	TGTGCCAGCAGTTTCCTAGACAGCTCCTACGAGCAGTACTTC	CASSFLDSSYEQYF
TRBV6-1	TRBD2	-	TRBJ2-1	TGTGCCAGCAGCGAACCGGGACTAGATATCTCATCCTACAATGAGCAGTTCTTC	CASSEPGLDISSYNEQFF
TRBV11-3	TRBD2	-	TRBJ2-2	TGTGCCAGCAGCGCTAGCGGGTTGGTCGCCGGGGAGCTGTTTTTT	CASSASGLVAGELFF
TRBV7-9	TRBD1	once	TRBJ1-1	TGTGCCAGCAGCCCGACAGGGCACACTGAAGCTTTCTTT	CASSPTGHTEAFF
TRBV5-4	TRBD1	-	TRBJ1-6	TGTGCCAGCAGCGGGGGGACAGGGGAGACGCGCTCACCCCTCCACTTT	CASSGGTGETRSPLHF
TRBV6-5	-	once	TRBJ2-5	TGTGCCAGCAGCTACGGGCCAGGGCGGACCCAGTACTTC	CASSYGPGRTQYF
TRBV11-3	-	-	TRBJ2-1	TGTGCCAGCAGCTTAGATCTTGGAGGGGACAATGAGCAGTTCTTC	CASSLDLGGDNEQFF
TRBV2	TRBD1	-	TRBJ1-2	TGTGCCACCATTACCCCGGACAGGGTGGGAGGCTACACCTTC	CATITPDRVGGYTF
TRBV18	-	once	TRBJ1-1	TGTGCCAGCTCATCAGAAACAGCGAACACTGAAGCTTTCTTT	CASSSETANTEAFF
TRBV30	TRBD1	-	TRBJ1-2	TGTGCCTGGAGTGCGTGGACAGGGCTAGCGTCCTATGGCTACACCTTC	CAWSAWTGLASYGYTF